This T cell receptor (beta chain) stems from a study of beta chain features in type 1 diabetes. V gave up 3 bases and J gave up 2 bases, with 9 bases separating them. This CDR3 has 14 residues. From germline, CDR1 is SGDLS and CDR2 YYNGEE. Study outcomes and limitations: When Type 1 diabetes patients were examined, their TCRB CDR3s proved moderately but significantly shorter in all four CD4+ subsets.

In this sample, this clone turned up a few times. Antigen: not known. Expressed TCRB transcripts were sequenced because the entire RNA isolate underwent reverse transcription. Clones were read by immunoSEQ multiplex PCR, and TCRdb kept only the in-frame ones, dropping some. The repertoire holds a few hundred thousand clones, with roughly 17% as singletons. Sequences were obtained from naive CD4+ T cells from blood. This chain links TRBV9 with TRBJ1-5; no reliable D call. The source is a man younger than 40 with type 1 diabetes. The CDR3 DNA reads TGTGCCAGCAGCGGTGGCGCGGGCAATCAGCCCCAGCATTTT. It codes for CASSGGAGNQPQHF. The full variable domain, in which reference TRBV9 and TRBJ1-5 provide the parts outside the CDR3, is DSGVTQTPKHLITATGQRVTLRCSPRSGDLSVYWYQQSLDQGLQFLIQYYNGEERAKGNILERFSAQQFPDLHSELNLSSLELGDSALYFCASSGGAGNQPQHFGDGTRLSIL.